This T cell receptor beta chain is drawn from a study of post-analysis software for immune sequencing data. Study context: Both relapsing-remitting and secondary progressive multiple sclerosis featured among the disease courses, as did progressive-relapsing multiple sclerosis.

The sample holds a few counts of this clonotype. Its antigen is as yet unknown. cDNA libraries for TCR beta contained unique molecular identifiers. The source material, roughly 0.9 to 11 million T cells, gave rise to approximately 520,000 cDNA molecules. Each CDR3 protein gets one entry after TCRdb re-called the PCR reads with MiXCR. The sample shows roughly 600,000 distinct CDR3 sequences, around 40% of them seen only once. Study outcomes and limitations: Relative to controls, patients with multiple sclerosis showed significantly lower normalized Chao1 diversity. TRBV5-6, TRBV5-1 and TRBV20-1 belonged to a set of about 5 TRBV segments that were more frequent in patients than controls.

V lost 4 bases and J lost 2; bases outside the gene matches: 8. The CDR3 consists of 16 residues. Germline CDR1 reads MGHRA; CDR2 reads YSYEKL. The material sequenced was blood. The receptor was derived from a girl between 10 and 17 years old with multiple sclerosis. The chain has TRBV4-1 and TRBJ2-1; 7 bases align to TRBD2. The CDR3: CASSRVGGIAYNEQFF. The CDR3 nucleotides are TGCGCCAGCAGCCGGGTCGGGGGGATCGCCTACAATGAGCAGTTCTTC.